This T cell receptor (beta chain) was captured in a study of blood T cell repertoires in COVID-19. Whole-study context: COVID-19 samples, acute and convalescent, were from the United States, Italy and Spain.

Germline V gene sequence: CDR1 KGHSH, CDR2 LQKENI. V lost 3 bases and J lost 5, with 20 bases in between. The CDR3 sequence is 17 residues long. Only in-frame clones appear in the TCRdb table, and some are missing; sequencing was by immunoSEQ multiplex PCR. The sample carries more than 300,000 clones, 85% to 90% recorded once. Seattle researchers signed up patients amid active infection and tracked them longitudinally. Sequences were obtained from peripheral blood. This rearrangement joins TRBV18 to TRBJ2-1; D might be TRBD1 (6 bases). The origin of this receptor is a woman in her 70s with COVID-19, enrolled during active disease. The CDR3 region is CASSPFSPTGGHNEQFF. The CDR3 DNA reads TGTGCCAGCTCACCCTTTTCCCCGACAGGTGGTCACAATGAGCAGTTCTTC.